These 18 T cell receptor beta chains were sequenced from one sample in a study of T cell repertoires in cytomegalovirus infection. Antigens for these TCRs are unknown. TCRdb reprocessed the reads with MiXCR, giving one entry per CDR3 protein. This sample has approximately 910,000 distinct CDR3 sequences; roughly 30% occur once, and the top ten carry 13%. The specimen comprised cultured CD8+ T cells from PBMCs, sampled from culture after CMV antigen stimulation. The receptors shown here come from a human donor in good health (CMV status not recorded). Some clones in this sample may be carry-over from other donors' samples.

Only a few counts were recorded for this clonotype. This chain joins TRBV4-3 and TRBJ2-1; 12 nucleotides agree with TRBD2. The CDR3 contains 18 residues. Germline CDR1 is LGHNA and CDR2 is YSLEER. With 0 bases clipped from V and 4 bases from J, the junction kept 7 bases outside the gene matches. The CDR3 coding sequence is TGCGCCAGCAGCCAAGACGCCCCAGGACTAGCGGGGTACAATGAGCAGTTCTTC. Amino acid sequence: CASSQDAPGLAGYNEQFF.

This chain connects TRBV19 to TRBJ2-7; maybe TRBD2 (5 bases). CDR1 is LNHDA, CDR2 SQIVND, per germline (reference sequence). This CDR3 has 13 residues. V lost 3 bases and J lost 3, with 9 bases in between. This chain's CDR3 is CASSIGVFYEQYF. The CDR3 DNA is TGTGCCAGTAGTATCGGGGTTTTCTACGAGCAGTACTTC.

This clonotype was found a few times. This chain links TRBV20-1 with TRBJ2-7; D may be TRBD2 (6 bases). The germline V gene has CDR1 DFQATT and CDR2 SNEGSKA (reference sequence). The CDR3 is made up of 15 amino acids. The germline V and J ends were trimmed by 0 bases and 0 bases, with 12 bases remaining between them. CDR3 bases: TGCAGTGCTAGAGAACCGGGGGTGAGCTCCTACGAGCAGTACGTC. This encodes CSAREPGVSSYEQYV.

This clonotype showed up just a few times. CDR3 coding DNA: TGTGCCAGCAGTTACTCTCCCGACAGGGAGGCCGGGGAGCTGTTTTTT. Translating gives CASSYSPDREAGELFF. The rearrangement links TRBV6-6 to TRBJ2-2; D possibly corresponds to TRBD1 (7 bases). V was cut by 0 bases and J by 6 bases, with 14 bases left in between. This CDR3 spans 16 amino acids. Germline CDR1 reads MNHNY; CDR2 reads SVGAGI (reference sequence).

The chain couples TRBV15 to TRBJ2-5; 7 nucleotides align to TRBD1. The V and J ends lost 5 bases and 4 bases, in that order; junction bases with no gene match: 16. The CDR3 contains 17 residues. The germline gives CDR1 LNHNV, CDR2 YYDKDF (reference sequence). CDR3 DNA: TGTGCCACCAGCTCGACGAAAGGACAGGAACCTCTAGAGACCCAGTACTTC. It is translated as CATSSTKGQEPLETQYF.

V usage is TRBV7-6 and J usage is TRBJ1-1, with a weak D call TRBD1 (5 bases). With 5 bases removed from V and 3 bases from J, the gap between germline ends came to 13 bases. The CDR3 has 14 amino acids. Germline V gives CDR1 SGHVS, CDR2 FNYEAQ. The CDR3 protein is CASSERGEDTEAFF. DNA for the CDR3: TGTGCCAGCAGCGAACGGGGGGAAGACACTGAAGCTTTCTTT.

With respect to this clonotype: A junction end diverges from the germline sequence, so it may reflect a read error. The chain employs TRBV4-1 and TRBJ2-2; D gene unclear. CDR3 size: 17 residues. Germline CDR1 and CDR2: MGHRA and YSYEKL. The CDR3 coding sequence is TGTGCCAGCAGCCAAGATGACACTGCCTATAACACCGGGGAGCTGTTTTTT. Protein: CASSQDDTAYNTGELFF.

The DNA for the CDR3 is TGTGCCATCACCAGGACAGGGGAGGACTATGGCTACACCTTC. This codes for CAITRTGEDYGYTF. This chain links TRBV10-3 with TRBJ1-2; TRBD1 aligns across 9 bases. Unmatched junction bases numbered 6, after V lost 7 bases and J lost 3 bases. Germline CDR1 and CDR2: ENHRY and SYGVKD. The CDR3 sequence is 14 residues long.

This clonotype was picked up a small number of times. This chain links TRBV20-1 with TRBJ2-2; 8 bases map to TRBD1. Germline V gene data show CDR1 as DFQATT and CDR2 as SNEGSKA (reference sequence). V dropped 5 bases and J dropped 3; count of bases not matched to a gene: 8. The CDR3 length is 15 residues. CDR3: CSAPPEDRDTGELFF. The CDR3 DNA sequence: TGCAGTGCTCCCCCCGAGGACAGGGACACCGGGGAGCTGTTTTTT.

V and J are TRBV5-6 and TRBJ2-7; weak D call: TRBD2 (5 bases). The CDR3 contains 12 residues. Germline V gene data show CDR1 as SGHDT and CDR2 as YYEEEE. V lost 3 bases and J lost 5, with 9 bases in between. In DNA, the CDR3 is TGTGCCAGCAGCTGGCTCGGGGACGAGCAGTACTTC. Amino acid sequence: CASSWLGDEQYF.

The J gene is TRBJ1-1, the V gene TRBV6-1; maybe TRBD1 (5 bases). This CDR3 is built from 20 residues. Trimming cost V 2 bases and J 5 bases, with 30 bases left between them. The germline CDR1 and CDR2 sequences are MNHNS and SASEGT. This CDR3 reads CASSETRTPNQRTKRTEAFF. Written as DNA, the CDR3 is TGTGCCAGCAGTGAAACAAGAACTCCCAACCAAAGGACAAAGAGGACTGAAGCTTTCTTT.

The V gene is TRBV7-9, the J gene TRBJ2-2; no firm D call. The CDR3 loop spans 15 amino acids. With 4 bases removed from V and 7 bases from J, the gap between germline ends came to 16 bases. CDR1 and CDR2 (germline): SEHNR, FQNEAQ (reference sequence). The CDR3 spells CASSSPLTKDGELFF. In DNA, the CDR3 is TGTGCCAGCAGCTCCCCCCTGACGAAAGACGGGGAGCTGTTTTTT. The whole variable domain, remainder taken from reference TRBV7-9 and TRBJ2-2, is DTGVSQNPRHKITKRGQNVTFRCDPISEHNRLYWYRQTLGQGPEFLTYFQNEAQLEKSRLLSDRFSAERPKGSFSTLEIQRTEQGDSAMYLCASSSPLTKDGELFFGEGSRLTVL.

This clonotype showed up just a few times. The V call is TRBV24-1, the J call TRBJ2-5; no definite D call. CDR1 is KGHDR, CDR2 SFDVKD, per germline. V lost 0 bases to trimming and J lost 2 bases, with 9 bases between them. The CDR3 consists of 15 residues. CDR3 residues: CATSDLRRPQETQYF. CDR3 coding DNA: TGTGCCACCAGTGATTTGCGACGGCCACAAGAGACCCAGTACTTC.

The rearrangement uses TRBV2 and TRBJ2-7, with TRBD2 matching over 8 bases. The CDR3 runs 12 residues. Germline V gene lookup returns CDR1 SNHLY and CDR2 FYNNEI. Unmatched junction bases numbered 3, after V lost 4 bases and J lost 7 bases. In DNA form, the CDR3 reads TGTGCCAGCAGTGTTCCGGGGGGGGAGCAGTACGTC. This gives the protein CASSVPGGEQYV.

This sequence joins TRBV6-4 and TRBJ1-1; TRBD1 agrees at 9 bases. The ends lost 5 bases at V and 1 base at J; junction bases unmatched: 5. The CDR3 contains 15 residues. Germline V gene lookup returns CDR1 MRHNA and CDR2 SNTAGT. The CDR3 loop reads CASSSGTGRNTEAFF. CDR3 DNA sequence: TGTGCCAGCAGTTCCGGGACAGGGCGGAACACTGAAGCTTTCTTT.

The gene calls are TRBV2 and TRBJ2-1; D could derive from TRBD1 or TRBD2 (7 bases each). CDR1 is SNHLY, CDR2 FYNNEI, per germline. V was cut by 7 bases and J by 1 base, with 17 bases left in between. The CDR3 totals 16 residues. DNA for the CDR3: TGTGCCAGCAAAGGGGTCAGGGGGGGGTCCTACAATGAGCAGTTCTTC. It encodes CASKGVRGGSYNEQFF.

The V call is TRBV12-3 or TRBV12-4, the J call TRBJ2-5, with 12 bases identical to TRBD2. The CDR3 is 16 amino acids. The junction had 5 bases not matched to a gene; V was cut back by 4 bases and J by 2 bases. The CDR3: CASSCRLAGDQETQYF. The CDR3 DNA is TGTGCCAGCAGTTGTCGACTAGCGGGGGATCAAGAGACCCAGTACTTC.

Notes on this clonotype: At one of its ends the junction is not consistent with the germline gene, which may arise from a read error. The chain employs TRBV27 and TRBJ2-5, with 9 bases that match TRBD2. This CDR3 is built from 14 residues. CDR1 is MNHEY and CDR2 is SMNVEV in the germline V gene (reference sequence). The CDR3 sequence: CACSFAGGPETQYF. The CDR3 nucleotides are TGTGCCTGCAGTTTTGCGGGGGGGCCGGAGACCCAGTACTTC.